What follows are 3 T cell receptor beta chains derived from one specimen sequenced in a study of blood T cell repertoires in COVID-19. Clones were sequenced by immunoSEQ multiplex PCR, and TCRdb holds only the in-frame ones, with some missing. The sample has 160,000 or so clones; just under 80% are singletons. The sequenced material came from peripheral blood. The receptors come from a man between 65 and 85 years old with active or convalescent COVID-19.

The gene calls are TRBV5-8 and TRBJ2-5; the match to TRBD2 covers 14 bases. From germline, CDR1 is SGHTS and CDR2 YDEGEE. Trimming at V came to 5 bases and at J to 2 bases, leaving 14 bases not matched to a gene. This CDR3 is built from 19 residues. CDR3 sequence (DNA): TGTGCCAGCAGTCGCGGACTAGCGGGAGGACGTTCCTTACAAGAGACCCAGTACTTC. Protein: CASSRGLAGGRSLQETQYF.

The gene calls are TRBV18 and TRBJ2-7, with D perhaps TRBD1 (5 bases). The CDR3 runs 15 residues. The germline V gene encodes CDR1 KGHSH and CDR2 LQKENI. Deletions cut 4 bases from V and 2 bases from J, with 15 bases between. The DNA for the CDR3 is TGTGCCAGCTCACACTCCAGGGAAGTCACCTACGAGCAGTACTTC. It codes for CASSHSREVTYEQYF.

This clone was seen more than once but under ten times. The chain employs TRBV11-2 and TRBJ2-5; the D is unclear. Trimming cost V 4 bases and J 5 bases, with 14 bases left between them. The CDR3 runs to 14 residues. Germline loops: CDR1 SGHAT, CDR2 FQNNGV. DNA for the CDR3: TGTGCCAGCAGCTGGTCAGACACTGTCGAGACCCAGTACTTC. It specifies CASSWSDTVETQYF.